This entry lists 11 T cell receptor beta chains sequenced from one sample in a study of spatial heterogeneity in lung cancer (dated by TCRdb to between 2018 and 2020). Findings and caveats that apply to the study as a whole: The number of expanded intratumoral alpha and beta TCRs correlated with the tumor nonsynonymous mutation count.

The antigens these receptors bind are not known. Libraries were built with 5' RACE. TCRdb lists the instrument as NextSeq 500. TCRdb applied fastp at Q25 and MiXCR to the public reads, then kept only in-frame beta chains. One record per CDR3 amino acid sequence lists the most common genes and DNA. The sample includes about 6,000 distinct CDR3 sequences, with 9.1% observed a single time. Clones ranked in the top ten supply roughly 27% of the sample. The time point label corresponds to: sample taken at primary tumor resection. Here the sequenced sample was lung tumor tissue, taken at surgery. The receptors here all came from a female donor with early-stage non-small cell lung cancer.

J is TRBJ2-7 and V is TRBV20-1; TRBD2 aligns across 7 bases. Germline V gene lookup returns CDR1 DFQATT and CDR2 SNEGSKA (reference sequence). The CDR3 consists of 12 residues. Trimming took 5 bases from V and 5 from J; bases not matched to a gene: 6. CDR3 sequence (DNA): TGCAGTGCTCCCCTCGGGGGGAACGAGCAGTACTTC. Its protein product is CSAPLGGNEQYF.

This chain links TRBV20-1 with TRBJ2-5; TRBD2 matches 12 bases. This CDR3 comprises 14 residues. The V gene end was trimmed by 5 bases and the J gene end by 6 bases; junction bases not matched to a gene: 7. Per germline, CDR1 DFQATT and CDR2 SNEGSKA (reference sequence). The CDR3 region is CSAPGTSGRQTQYF. Here the CDR3 DNA reads TGCAGTGCTCCCGGGACTAGCGGGCGTCAGACCCAGTACTTC.

Written as DNA, the CDR3 is TGTGCCAGCAGTCCTGCCGGCGACCACGAGCAGTACTTC. It is translated as CASSPAGDHEQYF. The chain has TRBV28 and TRBJ2-7; D uncertain. Trimming removed 5 bases at V and 5 bases at J, with 13 bases between. The CDR3 covers 13 residues. Germline assignment: CDR1 MDHEN and CDR2 SYDVKM. Using reference TRBV28 and TRBJ2-7 for the parts outside the CDR3, the full variable domain is DVKVTQSSRYLVKRTGEKVFLECVQDMDHENMFWYRQDPGLGLRLIYFSYDVKMKEKGDIPEGYSVSREKKERFSLILESASTNQTSMYLCASSPAGDHEQYFGPGTRLTVT.

This clonotype was counted at least ten times. V usage is TRBV20-1 and J usage is TRBJ1-2; D call uncertain. The CDR3 covers 12 residues. Trimming left V 3 bases short and J 4 bases short, with 9 bases between. CDR1 DFQATT and CDR2 SNEGSKA come from the germline V gene (reference sequence). The CDR3 DNA reads TGCAGTGCTAGCACTAGAACCTATGGCTACACCTTC. Its protein is CSASTRTYGYTF.

This clonotype was seen a few times. This rearrangement joins TRBV27 to TRBJ2-7, with TRBD2 matching over 10 bases. V was clipped by 4 bases and J by 6 bases; unmatched bases: 9. Germline CDR1 is MNHEY and CDR2 is SMNVEV (reference sequence). The CDR3 contains 15 residues. Written as DNA, the CDR3 is TGTGCCAGCAGTTCCCCCGAGACTAGCGGGCGCGAGCAGTACTTC. This translates into CASSSPETSGREQYF.

Within the sample, this clonotype is medium-sized. The V call is TRBV20-1, the J call TRBJ1-2; possibly TRBD1 for D (5 bases). This CDR3 contains 15 residues. Germline V lookup: CDR1 DFQATT, CDR2 SNEGSKA (reference sequence). The V and J ends lost 4 bases and 0 bases respectively, with 15 bases between them. As DNA, the CDR3 is TGCAGTGCTACAAACACAAGGGGTACTAACTATGGCTACACCTTC. This translates into CSATNTRGTNYGYTF.

The V and J genes are TRBV13 and TRBJ1-5; TRBD1 is a possible D gene (6 bases). V was shortened by 5 bases and J by 5 bases, with 7 bases between the two germline ends. The CDR3 spans 12 residues. The germline gives CDR1 PRHDT, CDR2 FYEKMQ (reference sequence). The CDR3 nucleotides read TGTGCCAGCAGCGCAGGGGATCAGCCCCAGCATTTT. Translating gives CASSAGDQPQHF.

This clonotype was recorded many times. The chain couples TRBV4-3 to TRBJ1-2; D is ambiguous. The ends were cut back, 0 bases at V and 7 bases at J, with 21 bases in the middle. In germline, CDR1 is LGHNA, CDR2 YSLEER. This CDR3 contains 17 residues. The CDR3 protein is CASSQDVRAGFSGGYTF. The CDR3 DNA reads as TGCGCCAGCAGCCAAGACGTAAGGGCTGGCTTTTCTGGTGGCTACACCTTC.

Note on this clonotype: One base away lies a much larger clone, so this may be a sequencing read error. The chain couples TRBV9 to TRBJ2-3, with D perhaps matching TRBD1 (5 bases). The germline CDR1 and CDR2 sequences are SGDLS and YYNGEE. This CDR3 has 14 residues. CDR3: CASSVSRSTGTQYF. In DNA form, the CDR3 reads TGTGCCAGCAGCGTAAGCAGAAGCACAGGTACGCAGTATTTT. The entire variable domain, with the rest obtained from reference TRBV9 and TRBJ2-3, is as follows: DSGVTQTPKHLITATGQRVTLRCSPRSGDLSVYWYQQSLDQGLQFLIQYYNGEERAKGNILERFSAQQFPDLHSELNLSSLELGDSALYFCASSVSRSTGTQYFGPGTRLTVL.

This clonotype was picked up many times. The chain is built from TRBV19 and TRBJ2-2, with D uncertain. CDR1 is LNHDA, CDR2 SQIVND, per germline (reference sequence). Trimming removed 10 bases from V and 1 base from J, with 13 bases in between. The CDR3 totals 14 residues. This CDR3 reads CATRLAVNTGELFF. CDR3 DNA: TGTGCCACCCGTCTGGCCGTGAACACCGGGGAGCTGTTTTTT.

For this clonotype: This may be a read error: a much more frequent sequence differs by one nucleotide. V is TRBV9 and J is TRBJ1-1, with a possible D match to TRBD1 (5 bases). The CDR3 consists of 17 residues. Deletions cut 4 bases from V and 5 bases from J, with 24 bases between. CDR1 and CDR2 from the germline V gene are SGDLS and YYNGEE. CDR3 in DNA: TGTGCCAGCAGCCCCCAGGGAGGGCCCCACTTGAGAACTGAAGCTTTCTTT. Its translation is CASSPQGGPHLRTEAFF.